Sequencing of this T cell receptor beta chain was carried out in a study of blood T cell repertoires in COVID-19. Across the whole study: COVID-19 samples collected from the United States, Italy and Spain covered acute and convalescent phases. Nucleic acid was either cDNA or gDNA, and it came from T cells, B-cell-depleted T cells, or PBMCs.

In the original analysis: Amplified reference gene primers provided the basis for estimating nucleated cell counts. Generated by immunoSEQ multiplex PCR, the TCRdb table keeps only in-frame clones and is missing some. V and J calls and clone size are given by that table; D and trimming were obtained from the DNA. The sample lists about 83,000 clones; approximately 86% were seen once. Germline V gene lookup returns CDR1 SGDLS and CDR2 YYNGEE. V gave up 3 bases and J gave up 8 bases; unmatched junction bases: 8. The CDR3 extends over 14 amino acids. J is TRBJ2-1 and V is TRBV9; 7 bases are a match to TRBD1. The sample comprised peripheral blood. This clonotype was sampled from a woman in her forties or fifties with active or convalescent COVID-19. CDR3 loop: CASSGGQAQYEQFF. The CDR3 DNA is TGTGCCAGCAGCGGAGGACAGGCGCAATATGAGCAGTTCTTC.